These T cell receptor beta chains were read from a single sample in a study of blood T cell repertoires in COVID-19. Method: immunoSEQ multiplex PCR; TCRdb's copy keeps in-frame clones and lacks some. The table has about 44,000 clones, roughly 85% seen once. Sample: peripheral blood. These receptors all stem from an older woman with acute or convalescent COVID-19. Both conserved end residues are part of each CDR3. The D gene is left open where the match is weak. Only some rows state a clone size, as once, few, many or a class for expanded clones.

CDR3nt: TGTGCCACCAGCAGAGATGCGGGGCAGATTCTGTCTGGAAACACCATATATTTT
CDR3aa: CATSRDAGQILSGNTIYF
j_gene: TRBJ1-3
d_gene: NA
v_gene: TRBV15
abundance: NA

CDR3nt: TGCGCCAGCATGAGGGCGGGAAACACAGATACGCAGTATTTT
CDR3aa: CASMRAGNTDTQYF
j_gene: TRBJ2-3
d_gene: NA
v_gene: TRBV5-1
abundance: NA

CDR3nt: TGTGCCAGCAGTTTGGGGACAGGGTCCTACAATGAGCAGTTCTTC
CDR3aa: CASSLGTGSYNEQFF
j_gene: TRBJ2-1
d_gene: TRBD1
v_gene: TRBV28
abundance: NA

CDR3nt: TGTGCCAGCAGCTCGCCCAGGGACTACGATGGCTACACCTTC
CDR3aa: CASSSPRDYDGYTF
j_gene: TRBJ1-2
d_gene: NA
v_gene: TRBV11-2
abundance: NA

CDR3nt: TGTGCCAGCTCAATAGGGGTTTACACTGAAGCTTTCTTT
CDR3aa: CASSIGVYTEAFF
j_gene: TRBJ1-1
d_gene: NA
v_gene: TRBV18
abundance: NA

CDR3nt: TGTGCCAGTAGTATCGGGGCGGGAGGAATAGATACGCAGTATTTT
CDR3aa: CASSIGAGGIDTQYF
j_gene: TRBJ2-3
d_gene: TRBD2
v_gene: TRBV19
abundance: NA

CDR3nt: TGCAGTGCTAGAGATGAGGCAACACAGCATTTT
CDR3aa: CSARDEATQHF
j_gene: TRBJ1-5
d_gene: NA
v_gene: TRBV20-1
abundance: NA

CDR3nt: TGTGCCAGCAGGGGGGACAGGCCTGGAAACACCATATATTTT
CDR3aa: CASRGDRPGNTIYF
j_gene: TRBJ1-3
d_gene: TRBD1
v_gene: TRBV6-5
abundance: NA

CDR3nt: TGTGCCAGCAGCCAAGACCCGACTACCACCTACGAGCAGTACTTC
CDR3aa: CASSQDPTTTYEQYF
j_gene: TRBJ2-7
d_gene: NA
v_gene: TRBV3-1/TRBV3-2
abundance: NA

CDR3nt: TGCGCCAGCAGCCACCTTATAGCGGGAGTACGGCCAGATACGCAGTATTTT
CDR3aa: CASSHLIAGVRPDTQYF
j_gene: TRBJ2-3
d_gene: TRBD2
v_gene: TRBV4-1
abundance: NA

CDR3nt: TGTGCCAGTAGTACGGCCGGACAGGGGGCAGGAAACACCATATATTTT
CDR3aa: CASSTAGQGAGNTIYF
j_gene: TRBJ1-3
d_gene: TRBD1
v_gene: TRBV19
abundance: NA

CDR3nt: TGTGCCAGTACCCTGGCGGCAAGGATGATGATCAATCAGCCCCAGCATTTT
CDR3aa: CASTLAARMMINQPQHF
j_gene: TRBJ1-5
d_gene: NA
v_gene: TRBV19
abundance: few

CDR3nt: TGTGCCAGCATTCAGGAGGGAAGGACTGGTTCACCCCTCCACTTT
CDR3aa: CASIQEGRTGSPLHF
j_gene: TRBJ1-6
d_gene: NA
v_gene: TRBV2
abundance: once

CDR3nt: TGTGCCAGCAGTCAACAGGGGACCGCCGAGGCTTTCTTT
CDR3aa: CASSQQGTAEAFF
j_gene: TRBJ1-1
d_gene: TRBD1
v_gene: TRBV6-5
abundance: NA

CDR3nt: TGTGCCAGTAGCGGCGGGAGTCCTCCCTACGAGCAGTACTTC
CDR3aa: CASSGGSPPYEQYF
j_gene: TRBJ2-7
d_gene: TRBD2
v_gene: TRBV19
abundance: NA

CDR3nt: TGTGCCAGCAGTCCCCCCGGCCGGACAGGTGGAGAAAAACTGTTTTTT
CDR3aa: CASSPPGRTGGEKLFF
j_gene: TRBJ1-4
d_gene: TRBD1
v_gene: TRBV2
abundance: NA

CDR3nt: TGTGCCAGCAGCGGGACCTCAGGGGCGAGGGGGCAGTTCTTC
CDR3aa: CASSGTSGARGQFF
j_gene: TRBJ2-1
d_gene: NA
v_gene: TRBV9
abundance: NA

CDR3nt: TGCGCCAGCAGCTCGTCAGGACTAGCGGGACGTTTGGATTCTGGGGCCAACGTCCTGACTTTC
CDR3aa: CASSSSGLAGRLDSGANVLTF
j_gene: TRBJ2-6
d_gene: TRBD2
v_gene: TRBV5-1
abundance: NA

CDR3nt: TGTGCCAGCAGGGAAGAATCGACAGCCCAGCCCCAGCATTTT
CDR3aa: CASREESTAQPQHF
j_gene: TRBJ1-5
d_gene: NA
v_gene: TRBV28
abundance: few

CDR3nt: TGCAGCGTAGACGACAGGGGGCGGTTTGGGAACACTGAAGCTTTCTTT
CDR3aa: CSVDDRGRFGNTEAFF
j_gene: TRBJ1-1
d_gene: TRBD1
v_gene: TRBV29-1
abundance: NA

CDR3nt: TGTGCCAGCTTAAGCGGCGGCGAGCAGTACTTC
CDR3aa: CASLSGGEQYF
j_gene: TRBJ2-7
d_gene: NA
v_gene: TRBV7-2
abundance: NA

CDR3nt: TGTGCCTGGAGTGTACAGGGGGCGCGCAACTATGGCTACACCTTC
CDR3aa: CAWSVQGARNYGYTF
j_gene: TRBJ1-2
d_gene: TRBD1
v_gene: TRBV30
abundance: NA

CDR3nt: TGTGCCAGCAGCTTAGAGTTGGCGAACACTGAAGCTTTCTTT
CDR3aa: CASSLELANTEAFF
j_gene: TRBJ1-1
d_gene: NA
v_gene: TRBV7-8
abundance: NA

CDR3nt: TGTGCCAGCAGCCTGCTTGCAGGGGACAGCTACAATGAGCAGTTCTTC
CDR3aa: CASSLLAGDSYNEQFF
j_gene: TRBJ2-1
d_gene: TRBD1
v_gene: TRBV7-9
abundance: NA

CDR3nt: TGCAGCGTTGAGATTGGGGGGGGTTTGGGCACTGAAGCTTTCTTT
CDR3aa: CSVEIGGGLGTEAFF
j_gene: TRBJ1-1
d_gene: NA
v_gene: TRBV29-1
abundance: NA

CDR3nt: TGTGCCAGCAGCACCCCGGGACTAGCGGGAGGCTACGAGCAGTACTTC
CDR3aa: CASSTPGLAGGYEQYF
j_gene: TRBJ2-7
d_gene: TRBD2
v_gene: TRBV7-2
abundance: once

CDR3nt: TGTGCCAGCAGCGTAGTCGGACTGCTACAAGAGACCCAGTACTTC
CDR3aa: CASSVVGLLQETQYF
j_gene: TRBJ2-5
d_gene: NA
v_gene: TRBV9
abundance: NA

CDR3nt: TGTGCCAGCAGCGTGGCGGGTTCTAGTCTGTACGAGCAGTACTTC
CDR3aa: CASSVAGSSLYEQYF
j_gene: TRBJ2-7
d_gene: NA
v_gene: TRBV9
abundance: NA

CDR3nt: TGTGCCAGTAGTCCCCAGAGCGGGAATGGAGATACGCAGTATTTT
CDR3aa: CASSPQSGNGDTQYF
j_gene: TRBJ2-3
d_gene: TRBD2
v_gene: TRBV19
abundance: once

CDR3nt: TGTGCCTGGAGTGTAGGGGGCAGCTTCTACAATGAGCAGTTCTTC
CDR3aa: CAWSVGGSFYNEQFF
j_gene: TRBJ2-1
d_gene: TRBD1
v_gene: TRBV30
abundance: NA

CDR3nt: TGTGCCAGCAGCCCCTTCCGGGGAGCCTACGAGCAGTACTTC
CDR3aa: CASSPFRGAYEQYF
j_gene: TRBJ2-7
d_gene: NA
v_gene: TRBV11-2
abundance: NA

CDR3nt: TGTGCCAGCTCACTAAAACAGGGGTTGAACACTGAAGCTTTCTTT
CDR3aa: CASSLKQGLNTEAFF
j_gene: TRBJ1-1
d_gene: TRBD1
v_gene: TRBV18
abundance: once

CDR3nt: TGTGCCAGCAGTTACTCCGGCCTAGCGGGCCAAGATACGCAGTATTTT
CDR3aa: CASSYSGLAGQDTQYF
j_gene: TRBJ2-3
d_gene: TRBD2
v_gene: TRBV6-5
abundance: NA

CDR3nt: TGTGCCAGCAGGCCTAGCGGGAGAGGCACAGATACGCAGTATTTT
CDR3aa: CASRPSGRGTDTQYF
j_gene: TRBJ2-3
d_gene: TRBD2
v_gene: TRBV3-1/TRBV3-2
abundance: NA

CDR3nt: TGTGCCACCAGCAGACTCCCAGTGGCGGGAGGTTCAGATACGCAGTATTTT
CDR3aa: CATSRLPVAGGSDTQYF
j_gene: TRBJ2-3
d_gene: TRBD2
v_gene: TRBV15
abundance: NA

CDR3nt: TGCGCCAGCAGCTTGGCACTAGCGAGGCTAAGGACCGGGGAGCTGTTTTTT
CDR3aa: CASSLALARLRTGELFF
j_gene: TRBJ2-2
d_gene: TRBD2
v_gene: TRBV5-1
abundance: NA

CDR3nt: TGCGCCAGCAGCCCGGAGGGACTGGAGACCCAGTACTTC
CDR3aa: CASSPEGLETQYF
j_gene: TRBJ2-5
d_gene: NA
v_gene: TRBV5-1
abundance: NA

CDR3nt: TGTGCCAGCAGGGGAGCCAGCGGGAGGGCGGTCGGGGAGCTGTTTTTT
CDR3aa: CASRGASGRAVGELFF
j_gene: TRBJ2-2
d_gene: TRBD2
v_gene: TRBV28
abundance: NA

CDR3nt: TGCACCAGCAGCCAAGAGGGACGACAGGGTCCCTACGAGCAGTACTTC
CDR3aa: CTSSQEGRQGPYEQYF
j_gene: TRBJ2-7
d_gene: NA
v_gene: TRBV1
abundance: once

CDR3nt: TGCGCCAGCAGCTCTGCGGGCCCACATTCACCCCTCCACTTT
CDR3aa: CASSSAGPHSPLHF
j_gene: TRBJ1-6
d_gene: NA
v_gene: TRBV5-1
abundance: once

CDR3nt: TGTGCCAGCAGCAAGGCCCAGGTGTTCTACGAGCAGTACTTC
CDR3aa: CASSKAQVFYEQYF
j_gene: TRBJ2-7
d_gene: NA
v_gene: TRBV11-2
abundance: NA

CDR3nt: TGCAGCGTGGCGGGGGACAGGCGACCCTATGGCTACACCTTC
CDR3aa: CSVAGDRRPYGYTF
j_gene: TRBJ1-2
d_gene: TRBD1
v_gene: TRBV29-1
abundance: NA

CDR3nt: TGCAGCGTAGATGATGGACTAGCGGGAGTTGAGCAGTTCTTC
CDR3aa: CSVDDGLAGVEQFF
j_gene: TRBJ2-1
d_gene: TRBD2
v_gene: TRBV29-1
abundance: NA

CDR3nt: TGTGCCAGCAGTATGGAAAGGGGTGGAAACACCATATATTTT
CDR3aa: CASSMERGGNTIYF
j_gene: TRBJ1-3
d_gene: NA
v_gene: TRBV6-5
abundance: NA

CDR3nt: TGCGCCAGCAGCATAAGCGGGAGGGCCGCCTACAATGAGCAGTTCTTC
CDR3aa: CASSISGRAAYNEQFF
j_gene: TRBJ2-1
d_gene: TRBD2
v_gene: TRBV5-1
abundance: NA

CDR3nt: TGTGCCAGTAGTATAGGGCAGGGGATTGGGGAGCTGTTTTTT
CDR3aa: CASSIGQGIGELFF
j_gene: TRBJ2-2
d_gene: NA
v_gene: TRBV19
abundance: NA

CDR3nt: TGTGCCAGTAGCGAATCCAAGAGCACCCAGTACTTC
CDR3aa: CASSESKSTQYF
j_gene: TRBJ2-5
d_gene: NA
v_gene: TRBV19
abundance: NA

CDR3nt: TGCGCCAGCAGCCAAGCCGGGACTAGCGGTACAGATACGCAGTATTTT
CDR3aa: CASSQAGTSGTDTQYF
j_gene: TRBJ2-3
d_gene: TRBD2
v_gene: TRBV5-1
abundance: NA

CDR3nt: TGTGCCAGCAGCTTACTAGGGGGCAGCAATCAGCCCCAGCATTTT
CDR3aa: CASSLLGGSNQPQHF
j_gene: TRBJ1-5
d_gene: TRBD1
v_gene: TRBV7-8
abundance: NA

CDR3nt: TGTGCCAGCAGCACGCTAGCGGGCCCCTCCTACAATGAGCAGTTCTTC
CDR3aa: CASSTLAGPSYNEQFF
j_gene: TRBJ2-1
d_gene: TRBD2
v_gene: TRBV7-2
abundance: NA

CDR3nt: TGTGCCAGCTGGACAGGGGCTCGTAACACTGAAGCTTTCTTT
CDR3aa: CASWTGARNTEAFF
j_gene: TRBJ1-1
d_gene: TRBD1
v_gene: TRBV6-5
abundance: few

CDR3nt: TGTGCCAGCAGCCGACACCTTATGAACACTGAAGCTTTCTTT
CDR3aa: CASSRHLMNTEAFF
j_gene: TRBJ1-1
d_gene: NA
v_gene: TRBV14
abundance: NA

CDR3nt: TGTGCCAGCAGCTTAAGAACTAGCGGGAGAGGCGAGCAGTACTTC
CDR3aa: CASSLRTSGRGEQYF
j_gene: TRBJ2-7
d_gene: TRBD2
v_gene: TRBV7-2
abundance: once

CDR3nt: TGTGCCAGCAGTTACGGAGAACCGGGACAGGGGATCATTGGCTACACCTTC
CDR3aa: CASSYGEPGQGIIGYTF
j_gene: TRBJ1-2
d_gene: TRBD1
v_gene: TRBV6-2/TRBV6-3
abundance: NA

CDR3nt: TGTGCCAGCAGTGGGACAGATCATCAGCCCCAGCATTTT
CDR3aa: CASSGTDHQPQHF
j_gene: TRBJ1-5
d_gene: TRBD1
v_gene: TRBV12-3/TRBV12-4
abundance: NA

CDR3nt: TGTGCCAGCAGCGCCGGGACACCCTATGGCTACACCTTC
CDR3aa: CASSAGTPYGYTF
j_gene: TRBJ1-2
d_gene: NA
v_gene: TRBV11-2
abundance: NA

CDR3nt: TGTGCCAGCAGCTTATATGGACTAGCGGGCACCGGGGAGCTGTTTTTT
CDR3aa: CASSLYGLAGTGELFF
j_gene: TRBJ2-2
d_gene: TRBD2
v_gene: TRBV7-3
abundance: NA

CDR3nt: TGTGCCAGCAGTGAAAGCCCCGGACAGGGGGCGCGGAACGAGCAGTACTTC
CDR3aa: CASSESPGQGARNEQYF
j_gene: TRBJ2-7
d_gene: TRBD1
v_gene: TRBV6-1
abundance: NA